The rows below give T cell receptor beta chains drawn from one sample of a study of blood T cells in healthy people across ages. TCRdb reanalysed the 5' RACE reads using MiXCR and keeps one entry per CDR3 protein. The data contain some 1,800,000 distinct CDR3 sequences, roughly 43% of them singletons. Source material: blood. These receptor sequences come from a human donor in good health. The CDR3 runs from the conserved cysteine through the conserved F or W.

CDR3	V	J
CASSHLARGWADTQYF	TRBV14	TRBJ2-3
CASSSPGQGEEKLFF	TRBV7-9	TRBJ1-4
CASSSLTGGFDTQYF	TRBV7-6	TRBJ2-3
CASSQEWRDTRRGPRETQYF	TRBV4-2	TRBJ2-5
CSARPSGTFYEQYF	TRBV20-1	TRBJ2-7
CASSLISGTLTYRSYGYTF	TRBV28	TRBJ1-2
CASSHLGVTDTQYF	TRBV4-2	TRBJ2-3
CASSLAGGTDSLLYNEQFF	TRBV7-2	TRBJ2-1
CASSPTGAENIQYF	TRBV7-2	TRBJ2-4
CASSQPLRPQYF	TRBV4-1	TRBJ2-5
CASRFGGELYNEQFF	TRBV5-5	TRBJ2-1
CASSLAGGADQPQHF	TRBV5-5	TRBJ1-5
CATSDLGETQYF	TRBV24-1	TRBJ2-5
CAGSLTVINEQYF	TRBV3-1	-
CASSKRGALLYEQYF	TRBV27	-
CASSVTSETGTQYF	TRBV6-4	TRBJ2-3
CASSLAGFWETQYF	TRBV7-2	TRBJ2-5
CASSDTGVRPTDTQYF	TRBV12-3/TRBV12-4	TRBJ2-3
CASSKQGQAETQYF	TRBV6-1	TRBJ2-5
CASSAYRGPGYTF	TRBV9	TRBJ1-2
CSARAETTTWAEQYF	TRBV20-1	TRBJ2-7
CSASLPAGGSYEQYF	TRBV20-1	TRBJ2-7
CSARVLDRGGYTF	TRBV20-1	TRBJ1-2
CASRSATSTDTQYF	TRBV19	TRBJ2-3
CASSQDGRVQPQHF	TRBV4-1	TRBJ1-5
CSAKTGTGYGYTF	TRBV20-1	TRBJ1-2
CASTTLRAGDTQYF	TRBV19	TRBJ2-3
CASSLFVLRETQYF	TRBV5-4	TRBJ2-5
CSVASRTYDEQFF	TRBV29-1	TRBJ2-1